The 30 T cell receptor beta chains below were found in one sample sequenced in a study of cytomegalovirus exposure and HLA in healthy donors. PCR employed 60 Vbeta and 13 Jbeta primers. Repertoires were generated with immunoSEQ multiplex PCR, while TCRdb's copy carries only in-frame clones and drops some. The sample shows 200,000 to 250,000 clones, approximately 87% of them seen only once. Specimen: PBMCs. Every receptor here comes from a human donor in good health.

The sample holds a few counts of this clone. The chain combines TRBV27 with TRBJ2-2, with TRBD1 matching 12 bases. The CDR3 is 15 amino acids. Unmatched junction bases numbered 5, after V lost 8 bases and J lost 4 bases. Germline-derived CDR1 and CDR2 are MNHEY and SMNVEV (reference sequence). Here the CDR3 reads CASARDRGRTGELFF. The CDR3 bases are TGTGCCAGCGCCCGGGACAGGGGGCGCACCGGGGAGCTGTTTTTT.

This chain joins TRBV18 and TRBJ2-7; 8 bases are shared with TRBD1. CDR1 and CDR2 from the germline V gene are KGHSH and LQKENI. The CDR3 is made up of 15 amino acids. The V and J ends lost 2 bases and 5 bases, in that order; junction bases with no gene match: 8. Here the CDR3 DNA reads TGTGCCAGCTCACCAGGTCAGACAGGGGCCCACGAGCAGTACTTC. Protein product: CASSPGQTGAHEQYF. The full variable domain, in which reference TRBV18 and TRBJ2-7 provide the parts outside the CDR3, is NAGVMQNPRHLVRRRGQEARLRCSPMKGHSHVYWYRQLPEEGLKFMVYLQKENIIDESGMPKERFSAEFPKEGPSILRIQQVVRGDSAAYFCASSPGQTGAHEQYFGPGTRLTVT.

This chain links TRBV5-1 with TRBJ2-2, with 14 bases fitting TRBD2. Germline V gene lookup returns CDR1 SGHRS and CDR2 YFSETQ. Trimming cost V 4 bases and J 6 bases; bases outside gene matches: 8. This CDR3 is 17 amino acids long. This CDR3 reads CASSVGLAGVKAGELFF. The CDR3 DNA sequence: TGCGCCAGCAGCGTGGGACTAGCGGGAGTTAAGGCCGGGGAGCTGTTTTTT.

The chain combines TRBV6-1 with TRBJ2-5; tentative D call: TRBD2 (5 bases). The J call is in doubt because the DNA end fits TRBJ2-7 better. The CDR3 loop spans 15 amino acids. The germline gives CDR1 MNHNS, CDR2 SASEGT. The CDR3 loop is CASRDEGYQRYEQYF. CDR3 bases: TGTGCCAGCAGGGATGAGGGATATCAAAGGTACGAGCAGTACTTC.

The rearrangement uses TRBV5-1 and TRBJ2-1, with 11 bases that match TRBD2. The V segment lost 3 bases and the J segment 6 bases; nucleotides outside the gene matches: 5. The CDR3 runs 15 residues. Germline V CDR1 and CDR2: SGHRS, YFSETQ. This CDR3 is CASSSSGTSGNEQFF. CDR3 DNA sequence: TGCGCCAGCAGCTCCTCCGGGACTAGCGGCAATGAGCAGTTCTTC.

The rearrangement joins TRBV5-1 to TRBJ2-2; D is uncertain. Germline V gene data show CDR1 as SGHRS and CDR2 as YFSETQ. The V and J ends lost 0 bases and 3 bases respectively, with 6 bases between them. The CDR3 is 14 residues long. CDR3 region: CASSLAGYTGELFF. Written as DNA, the CDR3 is TGCGCCAGCAGCTTGGCCGGGTACACCGGGGAGCTGTTTTTT.

The chain couples TRBV5-4 to TRBJ2-3, with 8 bases matching TRBD2. The germline V gene encodes CDR1 SGHNT and CDR2 YYREEE (reference sequence). The V segment lost 7 bases and the J segment 4 bases; nucleotides outside the gene matches: 8. The CDR3 runs to 14 residues. The CDR3 DNA reads as TGTGCCAGCCATCCCAGCGGGAGTTCAGATACGCAGTATTTT. It yields the protein CASHPSGSSDTQYF.

The chain joins TRBV19 to TRBJ2-7; 9 bases line up with TRBD2. J gave up 3 bases and V 7 bases, and 13 bases lay outside the gene matches. The V gene's germline CDR1 is LNHDA and CDR2 SQIVND (reference sequence). The CDR3 runs to 16 residues. The DNA of the CDR3 is TGTGCCAGTACCATGAACACCGCGGGGGGGGTCTACGAGCAGTACTTC. Translation: CASTMNTAGGVYEQYF.

The V and J genes are TRBV5-4 and TRBJ2-7; 10 bases align to TRBD2. The CDR3 has 16 amino acids. The J segment lost 1 base and the V segment lost 4 bases, leaving 8 bases of the junction unmatched. Germline assignment: CDR1 SGHNT and CDR2 YYREEE (reference sequence). The CDR3 sequence: CASSAPGLAISYEQYF. The CDR3 DNA reads TGTGCCAGCAGCGCGCCGGGACTAGCGATATCCTACGAGCAGTACTTC.

J is TRBJ2-7 and V is TRBV7-9; D unclear. This CDR3 is built from 12 residues. V lost 5 bases and J 3 bases, leaving 8 bases between the germline ends. Looked up from germline, CDR1 is SEHNR and CDR2 is FQNEAQ (reference sequence). CDR3 coding DNA: TGTGCCAGCAGCCCCGCCTACTACGAGCAGTACTTC. It specifies CASSPAYYEQYF.

This chain uses TRBV25-1 with TRBJ2-2; 12 nucleotides match TRBD2. Germline CDR1 and CDR2: MGHDK and SYGVNS. The CDR3 covers 17 residues. V lost 1 base to trimming and J lost 8 bases; unmatched junction nucleotides: 8. DNA of the CDR3: TGTGCCAGCAGTGAATGGGGACTAGCGGGCGCTTTGGGGGAGCTGTTTTTT. Its protein product is CASSEWGLAGALGELFF.

The chain uses TRBV7-3 and TRBJ1-1; D may be TRBD1 (6 bases). This CDR3 contains 15 residues. V lost 1 base, J lost 7 bases, and 16 bases lay in between. Germline V gene data show CDR1 as SGHTA and CDR2 as FQGTGA. In nucleotides, the CDR3 is TGTGCCAGCAGCTTAATTGGGGGCCCCCGGGGTGAAGCTTTCTTT. This gives the protein CASSLIGGPRGEAFF.

The chain carries TRBV20-1 and TRBJ1-5; D unresolved. From germline, CDR1 is DFQATT and CDR2 SNEGSKA (reference sequence). The length of the CDR3 is 11 residues. Deletions cut 1 base from V and 6 bases from J, with 4 bases between. CDR3 sequence: CSARVSQPQHF. CDR3 DNA: TGCAGTGCTAGAGTCAGTCAGCCCCAGCATTTT.

The chain combines TRBV5-1 with TRBJ2-5; a possible D gene is TRBD1 (6 bases). CDR3 length: 16 amino acids. V was pared by 4 bases and J by 2 bases, with 18 bases between. CDR1 SGHRS and CDR2 YFSETQ come from the germline V gene. The DNA of the CDR3 is TGCGCCAGCAGCCGAGGACAGAACACTCGTCAAGAGACCCAGTACTTC. It is translated as CASSRGQNTRQETQYF.

Only one count was recorded for this clone. V gene TRBV25-1 combines with J gene TRBJ1-2; D may be TRBD1 (6 bases). The length of the CDR3 is 15 residues. Germline V CDR1 and CDR2: MGHDK, SYGVNS. V lost 3 bases and J lost 1, with 12 bases in between. The DNA for the CDR3 is TGTGCCAGCAGTGATATGGCAGGGGTTAACTATGGCTACACCTTC. Amino acid sequence: CASSDMAGVNYGYTF.

The genes are TRBV5-4 and TRBJ2-2, with 7 nucleotides matching TRBD2. The V gene's germline CDR1 is SGHNT and CDR2 YYREEE (reference sequence). With 0 bases clipped from V and 6 bases from J, the junction kept 5 bases outside the gene matches. CDR3 length: 15 amino acids. DNA of the CDR3: TGTGCCAGCAGCTTGGTGCCAAGCGGGGCCGGGGAGCTGTTTTTT. Translation gives CASSLVPSGAGELFF.

The CDR3 is CASSRGLAGRYEQFF. CDR3 DNA: TGTGCCAGCAGCCGTGGACTAGCGGGAAGGTATGAGCAGTTCTTC. V gene TRBV28 combines with J gene TRBJ2-1, with 12 bases identical to TRBD2. Germline V lookup: CDR1 MDHEN, CDR2 SYDVKM. J gave up 8 bases and V 6 bases, and 8 bases lay outside the gene matches. The CDR3 consists of 15 residues.

J is TRBJ2-5 and V is TRBV19; 9 positions agree with TRBD2. Germline assignment: CDR1 LNHDA and CDR2 SQIVND (reference sequence). V was clipped by 3 bases and J by 4 bases; unmatched bases: 9. The CDR3 has 16 amino acids. The CDR3 DNA is TGTGCCAGTAGTATGGGAAGGGTAGCGGGAGTAGAGACCCAGTACTTC. Translating gives CASSMGRVAGVETQYF.

The chain couples TRBV4-3 to TRBJ2-5; D uncertain. The germline V gene has CDR1 LGHNA and CDR2 YSLEER. With 0 bases removed from V and 7 bases from J, the gap between germline ends came to 6 bases. This CDR3 has 12 amino acids. The CDR3 loop reads CASSQDTGTQYF. The CDR3 DNA sequence: TGCGCCAGCAGCCAAGATACCGGGACCCAGTACTTC.

The rearrangement uses TRBV7-2 and TRBJ2-1; no definite D call. The CDR3 contains 13 residues. The V end lost 5 bases, the J end lost 0 bases, and 5 bases lay between the germline ends. Germline CDR1 SGHTA, CDR2 FQGNSA. The CDR3 loop is CASSISSYNEQFF. Written as DNA, the CDR3 is TGTGCCAGCAGCATCAGCTCCTACAATGAGCAGTTCTTC.

The V call is TRBV11-2, the J call TRBJ2-7; a weak D match, TRBD1 (5 bases). The CDR3 covers 16 residues. Germline values: CDR1 SGHAT, CDR2 FQNNGV. V dropped 5 bases and J dropped 6 bases, with 23 bases sitting between them. The CDR3, as DNA: TGTGCCAGCAGCCCAATTAGGGGCGTTCCTAGGTCCGAGCAGTACTTC. Its translation is CASSPIRGVPRSEQYF.

This chain links TRBV4-2 with TRBJ2-7, with a weak D call TRBD2 (6 bases). Germline V gene data show CDR1 as LGHNA and CDR2 as YNFKEQ. Trimming cost V 2 bases and J 7 bases, with 18 bases left between them. This CDR3 has 15 amino acids. The CDR3 region is CASSQCTREAGEQYF. As DNA, the CDR3 is TGTGCCAGCAGCCAATGCACTAGGGAGGCTGGGGAGCAGTACTTC.

This chain connects TRBV7-3 to TRBJ2-7; 9 bases align to TRBD1. This CDR3 has 15 amino acids. Trimming removed 3 bases from V and 2 bases from J; junction bases left unmatched: 5. Germline loops: CDR1 SGHTA, CDR2 FQGTGA. The CDR3 is CASSFGQGTTYEQYF. CDR3 nucleotides: TGTGCCAGCAGCTTCGGACAGGGGACTACCTACGAGCAGTACTTC.

The chain joins TRBV10-3 to TRBJ1-3; 11 nucleotides agree with TRBD1. Germline V gene lookup returns CDR1 ENHRY and CDR2 SYGVKD. The CDR3 consists of 15 residues. V gave up 4 bases and J gave up 4 bases; unmatched junction bases: 3. This CDR3 reads CAISGTGGEGNTIYF. CDR3 DNA: TGTGCCATCAGTGGGACAGGGGGCGAAGGAAACACCATATATTTT.

The chain combines TRBV6-6 with TRBJ2-7; TRBD1 agrees at 8 bases. CDR3 length: 14 amino acids. Germline-derived CDR1 and CDR2 are MNHNY and SVGAGI (reference sequence). The V segment lost 3 bases and the J segment 6 bases; nucleotides outside the gene matches: 7. The CDR3 DNA follows: TGTGCCAGCAGTTATTCGGGACAGGACTCCGAGCAGTACTTC. Translating it yields CASSYSGQDSEQYF.

This rearrangement joins TRBV18 to TRBJ2-1, with 10 bases identical to TRBD2. V dropped 8 bases and J dropped 0; count of bases not matched to a gene: 19. CDR1 KGHSH and CDR2 LQKENI come from the germline V gene. This CDR3 has 20 amino acids. The CDR3, as DNA: TGTGCCAGCATTCCGGCGCTAGCGGGAGTACCAAATACCTCCTACAATGAGCAGTTCTTC. Translation: CASIPALAGVPNTSYNEQFF.

The chain couples TRBV11-3 to TRBJ2-7; 7 positions agree with TRBD2. CDR3 length: 17 amino acids. After removal of 1 base from V and 2 bases from J, the junction contained 11 bases not matched to a gene. Germline CDR1 is SGHNT and CDR2 is YENEEA. The CDR3 sequence is CASSLVRLAELTYEQYF. In DNA, the CDR3 is TGTGCCAGCAGCTTAGTCCGCCTAGCGGAGCTTACCTACGAGCAGTACTTC. Full variable domain (rest looked up from reference TRBV11-3 and TRBJ2-7): EAGVVQSPRYKIIEKKQPVAFWCNPISGHNTLYWYLQNLGQGPELLIRYENEEAVDDSQLPKDRFSAERLKGVDSTLKIQPAELGDSAVYLCASSLVRLAELTYEQYFGPGTRLTVT.

V gene TRBV9 combines with J gene TRBJ2-3; no clear D gene. This CDR3 comprises 13 residues. The germline gives CDR1 SGDLS, CDR2 YYNGEE. The V and J ends lost 4 bases and 0 bases respectively, with 6 bases between them. The CDR3: CASSLSSTDTQYF. The CDR3 region has the DNA TGTGCCAGCAGCCTTAGTAGCACAGATACGCAGTATTTT.

The V gene is TRBV4-3, the J gene TRBJ2-1; 11 bases map to TRBD2. CDR3 size: 17 residues. Germline CDR1 is LGHNA and CDR2 is YSLEER. V lost 1 base and J lost 0; bases outside the gene matches: 2. CDR3 coding DNA: TGCGCCAGCAGCCAAGTAGCGGGAGGGAACTCCTACAATGAGCAGTTCTTC. It encodes CASSQVAGGNSYNEQFF.

This chain joins TRBV10-3 and TRBJ2-1, with D perhaps TRBD2 (6 bases). Between the trimmed V and J ends, which lost 2 bases and 4 bases, there was a span of 15 bases. This CDR3 has 16 amino acids. The germline gives CDR1 ENHRY, CDR2 SYGVKD. The CDR3 here is CAISERGASEYNEQFF. The CDR3, as DNA: TGTGCCATCAGTGAGAGGGGAGCTAGCGAGTACAATGAGCAGTTCTTC.